The sample holds one count of the clone carrying this T cell receptor beta chain. Every patient had relapsed following autologous stem cell transplantation, and cohorts differed in brentuximab vedotin exposure. The data stem from a study of PD-1 blockade in classical Hodgkin lymphoma. From germline, CDR1 is SGHRS and CDR2 YFSETQ. Trimming removed 4 bases at V and 7 bases at J, with 9 bases between. The CDR3 spans 13 residues. Profiling relied on immunoSEQ multiplex PCR, and the TCRdb table lists in-frame clones only, not all of them. The sample has about 13,000 clones, 80% to 95% seen once; the top ten hold over 9.5%.

This sequence originates from a human donor with classical Hodgkin lymphoma. The rearrangement joins TRBV5-1 to TRBJ1-6, with a weak D call TRBD1 (5 bases). The source was peripheral blood mononuclear cells (PBMCs), collected at baseline. The CDR3 loop reads CASSQGGNSPLHF. CDR3 coding DNA: TGCGCCAGCAGCCAGGGCGGGAATTCACCCCTCCACTTT.